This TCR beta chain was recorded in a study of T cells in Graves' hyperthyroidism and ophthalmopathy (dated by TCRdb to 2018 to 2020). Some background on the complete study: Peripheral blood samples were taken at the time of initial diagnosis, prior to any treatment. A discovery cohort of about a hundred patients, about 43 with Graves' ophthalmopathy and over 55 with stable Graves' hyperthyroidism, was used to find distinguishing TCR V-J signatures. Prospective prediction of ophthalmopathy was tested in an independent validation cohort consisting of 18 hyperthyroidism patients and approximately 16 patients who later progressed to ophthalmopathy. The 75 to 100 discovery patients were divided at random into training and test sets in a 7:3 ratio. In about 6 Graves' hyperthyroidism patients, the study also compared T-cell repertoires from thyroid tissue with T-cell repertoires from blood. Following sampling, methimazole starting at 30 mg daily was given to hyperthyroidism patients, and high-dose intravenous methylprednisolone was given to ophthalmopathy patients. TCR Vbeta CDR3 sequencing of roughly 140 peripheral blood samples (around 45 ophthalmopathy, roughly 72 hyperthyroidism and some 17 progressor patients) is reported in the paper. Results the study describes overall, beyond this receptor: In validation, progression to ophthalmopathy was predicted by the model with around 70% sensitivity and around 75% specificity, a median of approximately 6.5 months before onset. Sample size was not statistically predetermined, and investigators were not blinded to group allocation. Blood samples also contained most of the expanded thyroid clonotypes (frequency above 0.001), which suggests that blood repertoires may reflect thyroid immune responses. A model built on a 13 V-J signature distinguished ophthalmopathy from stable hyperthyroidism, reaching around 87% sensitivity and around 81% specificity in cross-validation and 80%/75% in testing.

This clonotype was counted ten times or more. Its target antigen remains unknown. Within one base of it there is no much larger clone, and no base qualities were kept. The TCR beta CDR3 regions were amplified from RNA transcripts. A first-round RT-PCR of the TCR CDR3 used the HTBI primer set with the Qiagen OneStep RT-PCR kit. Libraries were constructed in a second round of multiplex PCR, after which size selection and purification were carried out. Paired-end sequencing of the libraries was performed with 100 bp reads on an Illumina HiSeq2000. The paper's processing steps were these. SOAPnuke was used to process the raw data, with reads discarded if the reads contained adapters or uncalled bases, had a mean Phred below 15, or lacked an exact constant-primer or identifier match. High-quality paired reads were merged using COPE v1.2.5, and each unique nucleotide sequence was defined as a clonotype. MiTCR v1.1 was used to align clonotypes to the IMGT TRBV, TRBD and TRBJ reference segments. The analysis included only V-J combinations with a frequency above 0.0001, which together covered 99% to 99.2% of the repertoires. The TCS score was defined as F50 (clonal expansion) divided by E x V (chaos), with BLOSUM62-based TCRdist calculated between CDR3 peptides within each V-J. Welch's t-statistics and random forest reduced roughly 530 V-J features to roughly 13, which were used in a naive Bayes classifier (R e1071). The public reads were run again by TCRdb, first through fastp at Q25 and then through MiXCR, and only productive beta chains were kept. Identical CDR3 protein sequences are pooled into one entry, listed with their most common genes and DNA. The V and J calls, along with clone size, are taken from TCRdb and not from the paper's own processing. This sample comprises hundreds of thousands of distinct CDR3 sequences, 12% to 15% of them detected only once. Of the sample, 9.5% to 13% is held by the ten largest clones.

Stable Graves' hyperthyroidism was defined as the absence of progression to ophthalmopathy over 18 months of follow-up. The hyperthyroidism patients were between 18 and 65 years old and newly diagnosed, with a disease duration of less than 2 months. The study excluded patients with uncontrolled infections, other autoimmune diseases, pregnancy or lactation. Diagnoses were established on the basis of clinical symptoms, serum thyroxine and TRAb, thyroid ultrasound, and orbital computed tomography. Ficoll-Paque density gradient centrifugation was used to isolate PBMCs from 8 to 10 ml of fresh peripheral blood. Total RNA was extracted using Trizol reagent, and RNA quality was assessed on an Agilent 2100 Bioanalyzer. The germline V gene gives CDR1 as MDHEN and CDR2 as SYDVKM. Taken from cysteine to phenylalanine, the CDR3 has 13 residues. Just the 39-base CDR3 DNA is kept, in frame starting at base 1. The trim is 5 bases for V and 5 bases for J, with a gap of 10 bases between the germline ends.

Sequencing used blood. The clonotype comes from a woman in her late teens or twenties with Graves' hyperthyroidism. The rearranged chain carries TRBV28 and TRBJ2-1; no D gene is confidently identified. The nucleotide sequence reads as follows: TGTGCCAGCAGTGTCGAGGTGCACAATGAGCAGTTCTTC. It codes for CASSVEVHNEQFF. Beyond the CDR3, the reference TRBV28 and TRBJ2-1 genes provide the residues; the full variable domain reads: DVKVTQSSRYLVKRTGEKVFLECVQDMDHENMFWYRQDPGLGLRLIYFSYDVKMKEKGDIPEGYSVSREKKERFSLILESASTNQTSMYLCASSVEVHNEQFFGPGTRLTVL.